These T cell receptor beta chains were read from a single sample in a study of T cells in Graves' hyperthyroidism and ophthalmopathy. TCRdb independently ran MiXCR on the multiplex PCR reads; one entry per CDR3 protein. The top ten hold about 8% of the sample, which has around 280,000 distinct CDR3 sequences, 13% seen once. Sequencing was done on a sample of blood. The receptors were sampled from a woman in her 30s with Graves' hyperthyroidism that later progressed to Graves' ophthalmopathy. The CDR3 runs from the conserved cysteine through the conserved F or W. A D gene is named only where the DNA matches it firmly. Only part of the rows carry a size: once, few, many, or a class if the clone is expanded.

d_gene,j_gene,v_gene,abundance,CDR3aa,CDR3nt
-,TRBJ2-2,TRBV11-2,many,CASSPLAHPVGTGELFF,TGTGCCAGCAGCCCACTAGCTCACCCCGTTGGCACCGGGGAGCTGTTTTTT
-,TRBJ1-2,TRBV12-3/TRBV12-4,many,CASSLTVGTGYTF,TGTGCCAGCAGTTTGACGGTGGGTACAGGCTACACCTTC
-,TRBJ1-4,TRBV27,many,CASSLRRAANEKLFF,TGTGCCAGCAGTTTACGCAGGGCTGCTAATGAAAAACTGTTTTTT
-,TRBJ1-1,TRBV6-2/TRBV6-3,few,CAVLSRVEAFF,TGTGCCGTACTCTCTAGGGTTGAAGCTTTCTTT
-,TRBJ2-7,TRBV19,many,CASSTGLGVNEQYF,TGTGCCAGTAGTACTGGGCTAGGCGTTAACGAGCAGTACTTC
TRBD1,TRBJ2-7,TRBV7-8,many,CASSLRPGQGAWEQYF,TGTGCCAGCAGCTTAAGGCCGGGACAGGGGGCCTGGGAGCAGTACTTC
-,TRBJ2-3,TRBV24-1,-,CATSDPRRQYF,TGTGCCACCAGTGACCCCCGAAGGCAGTATTTT
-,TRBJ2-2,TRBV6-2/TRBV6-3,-,CASSYPQGGSAGELFF,TGTGCCAGCAGTTACCCCCAGGGGGGATCGGCCGGGGAGCTGTTTTTT
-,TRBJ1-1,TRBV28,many,CASSNRLNTEAFF,TGTGCCAGCAGTAACAGACTCAACACTGAAGCTTTCTTT
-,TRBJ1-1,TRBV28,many,CASSSPGLNTEAFF,TGTGCCAGCAGTTCCCCGGGCCTTAACACTGAAGCTTTCTTT
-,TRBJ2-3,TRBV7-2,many,CASSLEASFTDTQYF,TGTGCCAGCAGCTTAGAGGCGAGTTTCACAGATACGCAGTATTTT